The 22 T cell receptor beta chains listed next were all sequenced from one sample in a study of cytomegalovirus exposure and HLA in healthy donors. Profiled with immunoSEQ multiplex PCR; TCRdb holds only in-frame clones, not every one. The sample yields under 300,000 clones, around 90% seen once. Material for sequencing was PBMCs. The source is a woman under 30 in good health and CMV-seronegative.

This chain uses TRBV5-1 with TRBJ1-3, with TRBD1 as a possible D gene (6 bases). Germline lookup yields CDR1 SGHRS and CDR2 YFSETQ. The CDR3 totals 15 residues. V shed 4 bases and J shed 0 bases, with 11 bases lying between them. The DNA for the CDR3 is TGCGCCAGCAGCCCGACAGGCGCCTCTGGAAACACCATATATTTT. Translating it yields CASSPTGASGNTIYF.

In this sample, this clone turned up once. The chain employs TRBV5-1 and TRBJ2-5, with TRBD1 identical over 7 bases. The germline CDR1 and CDR2 sequences are SGHRS and YFSETQ. The CDR3 extends over 15 amino acids. V gave up 4 bases and J gave up 2 bases; unmatched junction bases: 8. The CDR3 protein is CASSATGTVQETQYF. DNA of the CDR3: TGCGCCAGCAGCGCCACCGGGACAGTACAAGAGACCCAGTACTTC.

The table lists this clone with a count of one. The chain employs TRBV7-9 and TRBJ1-2; tentative D call: TRBD1 (6 bases). Between the trimmed V and J ends, which lost 1 base and 5 bases, there was a span of 14 bases. The CDR3 length is 15 residues. Germline V CDR1 and CDR2: SEHNR, FQNEAQ (reference sequence). CDR3 loop: CASSLESGTGYGYTF. CDR3 bases: TGTGCCAGCAGCTTAGAAAGTGGAACAGGGTATGGCTACACCTTC.

The chain carries TRBV28 and TRBJ1-2; a possible D gene is TRBD1 (5 bases). CDR1 MDHEN and CDR2 SYDVKM come from the germline V gene. V lost 2 bases to trimming and J lost 0 bases, with 13 bases between them. CDR3 length equals 16 residues. The CDR3 coding sequence is TGTGCCAGCAGTTTACGAACAGGCGAAACTAACTATGGCTACACCTTC. Translating it yields CASSLRTGETNYGYTF.

Concerning this clone: Germline is not matched at one junction end, which may reflect a read error. The chain recombines TRBV25-1 with TRBJ2-3; 9 nucleotides line up with TRBD2. The V gene's germline CDR1 is MGHDK and CDR2 SYGVNS. The CDR3 is 15 amino acids. This CDR3 is CASSTTGTSKDTQYF. CDR3 sequence (DNA): TGTGCCAGCAGTACTACCGGGACTAGCAAAGATACGCAGTATTTT. Looking up the rest from reference TRBV25-1 and TRBJ2-3 gives the full variable domain: EADIYQTPRYLVIGTGKKITLECSQTMGHDKMYWYQQDPGMELHLIHYSYGVNSTEKGDLSSESTVSRIRTEHFPLTLESARPSHTSQYLCASSTTGTSKDTQYFGPGTRLTVL.

The V call is TRBV5-6, the J call TRBJ2-7; 8 bases align to TRBD2. The trim removed 4 bases at V and 2 bases at J, leaving 5 bases unmatched. The CDR3 has 14 residues. Germline lookup yields CDR1 SGHDT and CDR2 YYEEEE. The CDR3 nucleotides are TGTGCCAGCAGCCCGGGGGGGATAACCTACGAGCAGTACGTC. Translating it yields CASSPGGITYEQYV.

This sequence joins TRBV5-5 and TRBJ1-2; possible D gene TRBD1, 6 bases. CDR1 and CDR2 (germline): SGHKS, YYEKEE (reference sequence). V dropped 0 bases and J dropped 5 bases, with 8 bases sitting between them. The CDR3 sequence is 13 residues long. The CDR3 protein is CASSLGTEYGYTF. CDR3 DNA sequence: TGTGCCAGCAGCTTGGGGACAGAATATGGCTACACCTTC.

The rearrangement uses TRBV19 and TRBJ1-5, with D possibly matching TRBD1 (6 bases). The V gene's germline CDR1 is LNHDA and CDR2 SQIVND (reference sequence). This CDR3 region has 15 residues. V lost 6 bases and J lost 0, with 12 bases in between. CDR3: CASRDRKYSNQPQHF. DNA for the CDR3: TGTGCCAGTAGGGACAGAAAATATAGCAATCAGCCCCAGCATTTT.

The table lists this clone with a count of one. This chain links TRBV28 with TRBJ2-1; perhaps TRBD2 as D (6 bases). The CDR3 consists of 18 residues. Germline CDR1 is MDHEN and CDR2 is SYDVKM. V gave up 3 bases and J gave up 10 bases, with 28 bases separating them. The CDR3: CASSFNTWGLATREEQFF. The CDR3 nucleotides read TGTGCCAGCAGTTTTAATACGTGGGGCCTAGCGACCAGAGAAGAGCAGTTCTTC. Looking up the rest from reference TRBV28 and TRBJ2-1 gives the full variable domain: DVKVTQSSRYLVKRTGEKVFLECVQDMDHENMFWYRQDPGLGLRLIYFSYDVKMKEKGDIPEGYSVSREKKERFSLILESASTNQTSMYLCASSFNTWGLATREEQFFGPGTRLTVL.

This clone was detected only once. The gene calls are TRBV6-5 and TRBJ1-1, with TRBD1 identical over 9 bases. The junction had 14 bases not matched to a gene; V was cut back by 4 bases and J by 11 bases. From germline, CDR1 is MNHEY and CDR2 SVGAGI. The CDR3 covers 15 residues. CDR3 sequence (DNA): TGTGCCAGCAGTTCTTATACGGGACAGGGCTCCGCGGCTTTCTTT. It specifies CASSSYTGQGSAAFF.

The CDR3 sequence is CASSLYSSSGNTIYF. Written as DNA, the CDR3 is TGTGCCAGCTCACTATATTCGAGCTCTGGAAACACCATATATTTT. The V gene is TRBV18, the J gene TRBJ1-3; D remains ambiguous. Germline V gene data show CDR1 as KGHSH and CDR2 as LQKENI. The CDR3 length is 15 residues. Between the trimmed V and J ends, which lost 4 bases and 0 bases, there was a span of 10 bases.

J is TRBJ2-3 and V is TRBV4-3, with 7 nucleotides matching TRBD1. The CDR3 loop spans 16 amino acids. The ends lost 4 bases at V and 2 bases at J; junction bases unmatched: 9. CDR1 and CDR2 from the germline V gene are LGHNA and YSLEER. DNA of the CDR3: TGCGCCAGCAGCCCCTCGGTAGGACAGGACACAGATACGCAGTATTTT. As protein: CASSPSVGQDTDTQYF.

This sequence joins TRBV10-3 and TRBJ1-2, with 7 bases that match TRBD1. V was clipped by 4 bases and J by 6 bases; unmatched bases: 8. The CDR3 totals 14 residues. Germline V gives CDR1 ENHRY, CDR2 SYGVKD. CDR3 sequence reads: CAISGTGTENGYTF. The DNA of the CDR3 is TGTGCCATCAGTGGAACCGGGACAGAAAATGGCTACACCTTC.

About this clone: Relative to the germline gene, one junction end is altered; a read error may explain this. This chain uses TRBV7-7 with TRBJ2-7; D is perhaps TRBD1 (5 bases). The CDR3 has 13 residues. Germline V CDR1 and CDR2: SSHAT, FNYEAQ (reference sequence). CDR3 DNA: TGTGCTAGCAGCTTGGGGCAGGGCAACGAGCAGTACTTC. Translated: CASSLGQGNEQYF.

The chain has TRBV2 and TRBJ2-1; no firm D call. This CDR3 contains 13 residues. The ends were cut back, 4 bases at V and 2 bases at J, with 6 bases in the middle. The germline gives CDR1 SNHLY, CDR2 FYNNEI. The CDR3 reads CASSVGAYNEQFF. CDR3 in DNA: TGTGCCAGCAGTGTCGGTGCCTACAATGAGCAGTTCTTC.

The table lists this clone with a count of one. The V and J genes are TRBV7-9 and TRBJ2-7; TRBD1 matches at 7 bases. CDR1 SEHNR and CDR2 FQNEAQ come from the germline V gene (reference sequence). The length of the CDR3 is 17 residues. V lost 5 bases to trimming and J lost 0 bases; unmatched junction nucleotides: 13. The CDR3 DNA reads as TGTGCCAGCAGCCTGACGACCGGGACAGTCCTCTCCTACGAGCAGTACTTC. Protein: CASSLTTGTVLSYEQYF.

The CDR3 region is CASSIRGLLAAQETQYF. The CDR3 DNA sequence: TGTGCCAGTAGTATCCGTGGGCTTCTAGCGGCCCAAGAGACCCAGTACTTC. The chain carries TRBV19 and TRBJ2-5, with 7 bases matching TRBD2. This CDR3 region has 17 residues. V gave up 3 bases and J gave up 1 base; unmatched junction bases: 11. Germline CDR1 is LNHDA and CDR2 is SQIVND (reference sequence).

The J gene is TRBJ2-2, the V gene TRBV30, with 9 bases matching TRBD1. After removal of 2 bases from V and 6 bases from J, the junction contained 1 base not matched to a gene. CDR3 size: 13 residues. Germline-derived CDR1 and CDR2 are GTSNPN and SVGIG (reference sequence). CDR3 DNA: TGTGCCTGGAGTACAGGGGGCGCCGGGGAGCTGTTTTTT. Protein: CAWSTGGAGELFF.

This chain joins TRBV28 and TRBJ1-1; D is unclear. This CDR3 has 14 residues. Trimming removed 2 bases from V and 0 bases from J, with 7 bases in between. From germline, CDR1 is MDHEN and CDR2 SYDVKM. The CDR3 bases are TGTGCCAGCAGTTTAGAGGGCCTGAACACTGAAGCTTTCTTT. Protein product: CASSLEGLNTEAFF.

This clone was picked up a small number of times. J is TRBJ2-2 and V is TRBV14; 8 bases match TRBD1. V trimming: 6 bases; J trimming: 3 bases; junction bases outside the gene matches: 6. CDR1 is SGHDN and CDR2 is FVKESK in the germline V gene. The CDR3 is made up of 15 amino acids. As DNA, the CDR3 is TGTGCCAGCAGGGTGACAGGGGCAGACACCGGGGAGCTGTTTTTT. Amino acids: CASRVTGADTGELFF.

This clone was observed a few times. This rearrangement joins TRBV5-1 to TRBJ1-2; no firm D call. This CDR3 has 15 residues. Germline-derived CDR1 and CDR2 are SGHRS and YFSETQ. V was shortened by 4 bases and J by 7 bases, with 20 bases between the two germline ends. In DNA, the CDR3 is TGCGCCAGCAGCGTTGGTGTATCGGGAACCGGTGGCTACACCTTC. Its translation is CASSVGVSGTGGYTF.

The rearrangement links TRBV27 to TRBJ2-6; D call uncertain. With 6 bases removed from V and 0 bases from J, the gap between germline ends came to 3 bases. In germline, CDR1 is MNHEY, CDR2 SMNVEV (reference sequence). The CDR3 totals 13 residues. This CDR3 reads CASSYSGANVLTF. In DNA form, the CDR3 reads TGTGCCAGCAGCTACTCTGGGGCCAACGTCCTGACTTTC.